This T cell receptor (beta chain) is from a study of T cell responses to AZD1222 COVID-19 vaccine. Study conclusions and caveats: Among those given AZD1222, only six were seropositive at baseline. Spike-specific TCR breadth and depth both grew after two AZD1222 doses. Females outnumbered males among donors, who were mostly white British; clonal diversity was possibly underestimated.

A word on this clone: Its target is unknown.

This CDR3 contains 19 residues. Trimming at V came to 4 bases and at J to 7 bases, leaving 15 bases not matched to a gene. Germline loops: CDR1 LNHDA, CDR2 SQIVND (reference sequence). Profiled with immunoSEQ multiplex PCR; TCRdb holds only in-frame clones, not every one. The sample records approximately 45,000 clones, around 90% being singletons. Sequencing used peripheral blood, obtained 28 days after the second AZD1222 dose. This receptor was taken from an adult who received the AZD1222 COVID-19 vaccine. This chain uses TRBV19 with TRBJ2-1, with 14 nucleotides matching TRBD2. CDR3 bases: TGTGCCAGTAGTAGGGAGGGACTAGCGGGAGAAGGATTGACGAATGAGCAGTTCTTC. Translated, it gives CASSREGLAGEGLTNEQFF.